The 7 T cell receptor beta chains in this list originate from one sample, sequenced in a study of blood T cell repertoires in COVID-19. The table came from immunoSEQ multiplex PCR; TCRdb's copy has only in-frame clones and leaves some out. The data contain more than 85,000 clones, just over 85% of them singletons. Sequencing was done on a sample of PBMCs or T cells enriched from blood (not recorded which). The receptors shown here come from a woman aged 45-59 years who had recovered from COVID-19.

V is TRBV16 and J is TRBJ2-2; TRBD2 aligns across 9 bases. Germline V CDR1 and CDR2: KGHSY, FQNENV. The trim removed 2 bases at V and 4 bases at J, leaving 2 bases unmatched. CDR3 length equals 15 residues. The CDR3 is CASSQRGRATGELFF. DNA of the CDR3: TGTGCCAGCAGCCAACGCGGGAGGGCCACCGGGGAGCTGTTTTTT.

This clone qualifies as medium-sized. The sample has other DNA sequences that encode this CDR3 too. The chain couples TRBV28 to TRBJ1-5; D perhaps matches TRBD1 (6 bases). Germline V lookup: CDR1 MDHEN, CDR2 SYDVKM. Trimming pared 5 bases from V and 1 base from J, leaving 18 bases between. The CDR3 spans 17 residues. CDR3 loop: CASSPPNRVRSNQPQHF. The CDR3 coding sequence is TGTGCCAGCAGTCCTCCAAACAGGGTCAGGAGCAATCAGCCCCAGCATTTT.

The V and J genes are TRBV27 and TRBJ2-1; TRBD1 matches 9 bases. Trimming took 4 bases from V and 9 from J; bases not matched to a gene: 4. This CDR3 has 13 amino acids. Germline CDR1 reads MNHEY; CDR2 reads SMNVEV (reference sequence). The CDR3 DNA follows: TGTGCCAGCAGTTACACAGGGGGCAGTGAGCAGTTCTTC. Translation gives CASSYTGGSEQFF.

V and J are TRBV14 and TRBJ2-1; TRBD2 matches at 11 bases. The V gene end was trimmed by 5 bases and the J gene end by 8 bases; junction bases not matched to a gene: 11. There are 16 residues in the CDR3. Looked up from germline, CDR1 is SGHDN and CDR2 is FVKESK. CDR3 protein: CASSIAGGRLNYEQFF. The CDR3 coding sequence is TGTGCCAGCAGCATAGCGGGGGGGCGTCTCAACTATGAGCAGTTCTTC.

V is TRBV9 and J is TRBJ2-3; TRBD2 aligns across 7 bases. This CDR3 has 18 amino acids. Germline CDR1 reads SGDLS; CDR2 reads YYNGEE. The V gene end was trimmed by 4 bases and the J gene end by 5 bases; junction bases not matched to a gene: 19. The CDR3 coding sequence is TGTGCCAGCAGCTCAAGTGGGCCCTTTGTTGCGGGAGAAGATACGCAGTATTTT. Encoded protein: CASSSSGPFVAGEDTQYF.

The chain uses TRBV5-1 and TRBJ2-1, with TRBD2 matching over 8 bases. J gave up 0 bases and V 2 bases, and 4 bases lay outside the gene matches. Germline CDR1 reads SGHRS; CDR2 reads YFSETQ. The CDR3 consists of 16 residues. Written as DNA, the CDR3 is TGCGCCAGCAGCTTTAGGAGCGGGAGCTCCTACAATGAGCAGTTCTTC. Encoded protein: CASSFRSGSSYNEQFF.

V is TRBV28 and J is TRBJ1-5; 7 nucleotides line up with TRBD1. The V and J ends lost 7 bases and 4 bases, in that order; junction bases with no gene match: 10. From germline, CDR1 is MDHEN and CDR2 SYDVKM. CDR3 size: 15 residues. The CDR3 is CASTLFPGQNQPQHF. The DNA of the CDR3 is TGTGCCAGCACCTTATTCCCGGGACAGAATCAGCCCCAGCATTTT.